The present TCR beta chain was sequenced within a study of early T cells in non-severe SARS-CoV-2 infection. Study-wide background: The chains were unpaired, and the sequenced material was bulk RNA from unsorted whole blood.

This clonotype was seen repeatedly, ten times or more. TCRdb used MiXCR to reprocess the 5' RACE reads, holding one entry per CDR3 protein. The data hold tens of thousands of distinct CDR3 sequences, with roughly an eighth observed a single time. This CDR3 contains 15 residues. The V segment lost 7 bases and the J segment 4 bases; nucleotides outside the gene matches: 10. CDR1 is MDHEN, CDR2 SYDVKM, per germline. The material sequenced was whole blood. The receptor's source is an adult who was a healthcare worker with PCR-confirmed SARS-CoV-2 infection or an uninfected control (not recorded which). J is TRBJ2-1 and V is TRBV28; 7 nucleotides match TRBD1. The DNA of the CDR3 is TGTGCCAGCAAATCCGGGACAGTGGGATACAATGAGCAGTTCTTC. Its translation is CASKSGTVGYNEQFF.